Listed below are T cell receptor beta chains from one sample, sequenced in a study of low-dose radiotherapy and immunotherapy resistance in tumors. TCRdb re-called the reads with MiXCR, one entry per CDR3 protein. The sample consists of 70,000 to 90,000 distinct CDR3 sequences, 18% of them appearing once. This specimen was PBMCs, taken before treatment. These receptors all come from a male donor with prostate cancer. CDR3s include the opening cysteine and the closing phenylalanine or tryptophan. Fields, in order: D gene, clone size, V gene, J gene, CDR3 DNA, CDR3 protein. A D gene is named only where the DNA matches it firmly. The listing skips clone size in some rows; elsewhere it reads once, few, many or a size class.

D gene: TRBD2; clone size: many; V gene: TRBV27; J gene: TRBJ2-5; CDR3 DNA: TGTGCCAGCAGTACTCTAGCGGGGGGTCGCGCTGAGGTACAAGAGACCCAGTACTTC; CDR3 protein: CASSTLAGGRAEVQETQYF
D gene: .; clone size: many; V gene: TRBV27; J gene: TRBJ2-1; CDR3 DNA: TGTGCCAGCAGCCCCCCTGGGATAGAGCAGTTCTTC; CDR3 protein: CASSPPGIEQFF
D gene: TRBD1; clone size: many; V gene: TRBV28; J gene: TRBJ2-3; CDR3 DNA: TGTGCCATACGACAGGGAGAGCGAGTCACAGATACGCAGTATTTT; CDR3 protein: CAIRQGERVTDTQYF
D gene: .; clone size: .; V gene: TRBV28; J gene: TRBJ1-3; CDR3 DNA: TGTGCCAGCAGCGCGACTGACTCTGGAAACACCATATATTTT; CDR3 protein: CASSATDSGNTIYF
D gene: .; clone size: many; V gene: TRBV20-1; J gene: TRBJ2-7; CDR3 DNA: TGCAGTGCGGGGGGGGGCAACGAGCAGTACTTC; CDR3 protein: CSAGGGNEQYF
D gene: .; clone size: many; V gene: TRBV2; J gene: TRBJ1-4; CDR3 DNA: TGTGCCAGCAGTAAGACAGAAGAGGATGAAAAACTGTTTTTT; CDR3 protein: CASSKTEEDEKLFF
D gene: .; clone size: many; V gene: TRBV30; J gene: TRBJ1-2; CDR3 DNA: TGTGCCTGGAGTGGGGTGCAGGGTGATGGCTACACCTTC; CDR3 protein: CAWSGVQGDGYTF
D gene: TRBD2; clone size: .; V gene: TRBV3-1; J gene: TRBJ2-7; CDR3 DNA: TGTGCCAGCAGCCAAGAGTTTGGGACTAGCGAGCAGTACTTC; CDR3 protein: CASSQEFGTSEQYF
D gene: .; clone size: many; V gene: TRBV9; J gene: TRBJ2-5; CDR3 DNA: TGTGCCAGCAGCGTATCAACGACGACGGTGGAGACCCAGTACTTC; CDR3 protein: CASSVSTTTVETQYF
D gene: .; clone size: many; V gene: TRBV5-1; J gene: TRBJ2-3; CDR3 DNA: TGCGCCAGCAGCTTGGAACTCTACACAGATACGCAGTATTTT; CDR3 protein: CASSLELYTDTQYF
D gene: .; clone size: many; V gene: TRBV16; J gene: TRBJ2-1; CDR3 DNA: TGTGCCAGCAGCCAATACAGTGAGCAGTTCTTC; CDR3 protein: CASSQYSEQFF
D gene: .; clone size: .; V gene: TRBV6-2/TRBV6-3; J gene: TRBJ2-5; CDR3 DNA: TGTGCCAGCAGAAGCAGGGGAGGGGAGACCCAGTACTTC; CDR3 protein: CASRSRGGETQYF
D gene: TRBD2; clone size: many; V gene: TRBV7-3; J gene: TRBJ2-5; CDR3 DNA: TGTGCCAGCAGCTTAAACTCCGGGGGGCAAGAGACCCAGTACTTC; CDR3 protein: CASSLNSGGQETQYF
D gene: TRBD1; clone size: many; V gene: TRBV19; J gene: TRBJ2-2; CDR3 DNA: TGTGCCAGTAGTATTGGACGGACAGGGACCACCGGGGAGCTGTTTTTT; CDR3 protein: CASSIGRTGTTGELFF
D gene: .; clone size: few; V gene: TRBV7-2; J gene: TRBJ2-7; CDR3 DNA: TGTGCCAGCAGCCCCGACGGTAGCTCCTACGAGCAGTACTTC; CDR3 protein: CASSPDGSSYEQYF
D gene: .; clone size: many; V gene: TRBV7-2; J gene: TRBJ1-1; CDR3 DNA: TGTGCCAGCAGCTTGGGCACTGAAGCTTTCTTT; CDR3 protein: CASSLGTEAFF
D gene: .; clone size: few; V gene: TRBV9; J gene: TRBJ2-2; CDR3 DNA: TGTGCCAGCAGCGTAGGAGTAGTAAACACCGGGGAGCTGTTTTTT; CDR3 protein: CASSVGVVNTGELFF
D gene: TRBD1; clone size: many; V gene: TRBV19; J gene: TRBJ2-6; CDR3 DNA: TGTGCCAGTAGTAGACAGACAGGGCTTGGGGCCAACGTCCTGACTTTC; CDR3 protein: CASSRQTGLGANVLTF
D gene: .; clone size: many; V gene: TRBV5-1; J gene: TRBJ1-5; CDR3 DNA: TGCGCCAGCAGATATCGTCGGGACAATCAGCCCCAGCATTTT; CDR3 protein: CASRYRRDNQPQHF
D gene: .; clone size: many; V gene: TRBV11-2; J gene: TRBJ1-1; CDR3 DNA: TGTGCCAGCGAAGCTTGGGGGTTCGGTCTCGGGAGGACTGAAGCTTTCTTT; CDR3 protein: CASEAWGFGLGRTEAFF
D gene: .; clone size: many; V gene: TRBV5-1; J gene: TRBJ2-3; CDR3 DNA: TGCGCCAGCAGCCGAGGTTGGGGCCCTAGCACAGATACGCAGTATTTT; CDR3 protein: CASSRGWGPSTDTQYF
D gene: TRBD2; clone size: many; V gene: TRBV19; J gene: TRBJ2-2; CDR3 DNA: TGTGCCAGTAGTATGGGGCTAGCGGGGTTGAACACCGGGGAGCTGTTTTTT; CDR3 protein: CASSMGLAGLNTGELFF
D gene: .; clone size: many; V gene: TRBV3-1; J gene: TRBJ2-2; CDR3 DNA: TGTGCCAGCAGCCAATTAGTAATCCGGACCGGGGAGCTGTTTTTT; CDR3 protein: CASSQLVIRTGELFF
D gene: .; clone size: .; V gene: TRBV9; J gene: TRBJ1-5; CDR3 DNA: TGTGCCAGCAGCGTTGGGATCAATCAGCCCCAGCATTTT; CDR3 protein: CASSVGINQPQHF
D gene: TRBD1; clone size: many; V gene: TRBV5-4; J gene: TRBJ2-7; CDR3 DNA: TGTGCCAGCAGCCGGGACAGGCGCTACGAGCAGTACTTC; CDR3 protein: CASSRDRRYEQYF
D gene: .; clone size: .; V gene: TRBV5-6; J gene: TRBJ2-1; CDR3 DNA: TGTGCCAGCAGGTTTTCGGGGGACTCCTACAATGAGCAGTTCTTC; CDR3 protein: CASRFSGDSYNEQFF
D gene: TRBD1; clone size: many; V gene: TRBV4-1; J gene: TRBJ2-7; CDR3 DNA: TGCGCCAGCAGCCCACCCGCCCGACAGGGGACCTACGAGCAGTACTTC; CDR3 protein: CASSPPARQGTYEQYF
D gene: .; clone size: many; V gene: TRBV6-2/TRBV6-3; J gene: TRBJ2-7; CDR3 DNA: TGTGCCAGCAGTAACCGGGCCCCCTACGAGCAGTACTTC; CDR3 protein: CASSNRAPYEQYF
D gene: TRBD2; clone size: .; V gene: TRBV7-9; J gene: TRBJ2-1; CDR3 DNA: TGTGCCAGCAGCTCTGGGACTAGGGCGAATGAGCAGTTCTTC; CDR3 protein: CASSSGTRANEQFF
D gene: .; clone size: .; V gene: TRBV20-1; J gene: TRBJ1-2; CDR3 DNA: TGCAGTGCCTCCTATCAGAACGGAGCTAACTATGGCTACACCTTC; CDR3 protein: CSASYQNGANYGYTF
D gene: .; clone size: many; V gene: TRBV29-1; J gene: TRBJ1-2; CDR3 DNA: TGCAGCGTTGATCAAGGCTCAGAAGGCTACACCTTC; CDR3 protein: CSVDQGSEGYTF
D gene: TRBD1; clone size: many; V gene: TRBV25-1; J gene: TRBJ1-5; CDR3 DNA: TGTGCCAGCCGAGACAGGGGTGATCAGCCCCAGCATTTT; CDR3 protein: CASRDRGDQPQHF
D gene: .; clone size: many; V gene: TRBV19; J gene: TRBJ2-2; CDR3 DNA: TGTGCCAGTAGGAGGGGGGGGGCGAACACCGGGGAGCTGTTTTTT; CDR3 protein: CASRRGGANTGELFF
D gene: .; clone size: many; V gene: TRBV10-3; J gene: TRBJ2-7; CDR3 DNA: TGTGCCATCAGTGAGGAGTCCTATACCTACGAAGGGCAGTACTTC; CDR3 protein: CAISEESYTYEGQYF
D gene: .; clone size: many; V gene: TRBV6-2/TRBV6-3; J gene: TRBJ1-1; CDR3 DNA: TGTGCCAGCAGTCAGGGGTATAGCACTGAAGCTTTCTTT; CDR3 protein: CASSQGYSTEAFF
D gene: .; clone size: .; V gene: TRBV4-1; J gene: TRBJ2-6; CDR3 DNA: TGCGCCAGCAGTCCCTGGACAACTGGGGCCAACGTCCTGACTTTC; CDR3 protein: CASSPWTTGANVLTF
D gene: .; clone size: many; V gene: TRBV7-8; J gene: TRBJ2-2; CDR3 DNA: TGTGCCAGCAGGACTTTATCCGAGAGAGAGCTGTTTTTT; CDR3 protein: CASRTLSERELFF
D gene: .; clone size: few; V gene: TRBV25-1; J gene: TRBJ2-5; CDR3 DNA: TGTGCCAGCAGTGAATATTTCCAGGTCCCCCGCGAGTTGGAGACCCAGTACTTC; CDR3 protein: CASSEYFQVPRELETQYF
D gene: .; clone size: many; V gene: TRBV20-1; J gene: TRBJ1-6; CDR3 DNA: TGCAGTGCTAGGGGGTCGGGGGGGAGCTCCTATAATTCACCCCTCCACTTT; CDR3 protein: CSARGSGGSSYNSPLHF
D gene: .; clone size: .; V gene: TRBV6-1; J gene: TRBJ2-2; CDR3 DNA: TGTGCCAGCAGTGCAAGGGGGTTAGGGCCCGGGGAGCTGTTTTTT; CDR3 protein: CASSARGLGPGELFF